A selection of T cell receptor beta chains follows, all from one sample in a study of blood T cell repertoires in COVID-19. Clones were read by immunoSEQ multiplex PCR, and TCRdb kept only the in-frame ones, dropping some. There are tens of thousands of clones in the sample; 80% to 90% occur only once, and approximately 8.3% lies in the top ten. Material: peripheral blood. The receptors derive from a human donor with active COVID-19. The donor label of this sample is uncertain. Each CDR3 is given with its conserved first and last residue.

>TRBV5-6|TRBJ2-7
CASSLGGGVEQYF
>TRBV6-1|TRBJ1-1
CASSEGQSGFFAEAFF
>TRBV28|TRBJ1-2
CASSLWRGGRNYGYTF
>TRBV30|TRBJ1-4
CAWSVKGNEKLFF
>TRBV5-4|TRBJ2-1
CASSSYSSYNEQFF
>TRBV29-1|TRBJ2-7
CSVRTGGIGYEQYF
>TRBV30|TRBJ2-7
CAWRRGAVGEQYF
>TRBV19|TRBJ2-3
CASSSRTSVGTDTQYF
>TRBV19|TRBJ1-3
CASSIMSSGNTIYF
>TRBV10-3|TRBJ2-7
CAISKTGEQYF
>TRBV28|TRBJ2-1
CASISGGGRALFYNEQFF
>TRBV7-2|TRBJ2-6
CASSLSSGANVLTF
>TRBV5-1|TRBJ2-7
CASSSGLAGGEQYF
>TRBV28|TRBJ1-4
CASSPISGQGGKLFF
>TRBV28|TRBJ2-7
CAITTDSRYEQYF
>TRBV10-2|TRBJ2-3
CASGLPQYF
>TRBV9|TRBJ2-5
CASSPRQRQGAGETQYF
>TRBV21-1|TRBJ2-1
CASSKEASGIAEQFF
>TRBV7-9|TRBJ1-2
CASSLARAFNYGYTF
>TRBV27|TRBJ2-7
CASRLRQITYEQYF
>TRBV7-9|TRBJ2-2
CASSFGGTGELFF
>TRBV5-5|TRBJ1-1
CASGGTGVGTEAFF
>TRBV4-1|TRBJ2-7
CASSLDRGPVEQYF
>TRBV5-1|TRBJ2-7
CASSSRPSDPYEQYF
>TRBV18|TRBJ1-5
CASSNRDRGPVGNQPQHF
>TRBV15|TRBJ1-3
CATSTILSPTGGNTIYF
>TRBV7-2|TRBJ1-4
CASSDRGRGQKLFF
>TRBV6-6|TRBJ2-3
CASNLVPPDTQYF
>TRBV7-3|TRBJ2-7
CASSSGLAGGNEQYF
>TRBV9|TRBJ1-5
CASSVDGRGNQPQHF
>TRBV6-2/TRBV6-3|TRBJ2-1
CASSYPTSGDSYNEQFF
>TRBV6-2/TRBV6-3|TRBJ2-7
CASSFGTGISYEQYF
>TRBV7-9|TRBJ2-1
CASSRPTGGVDNEQFF
>TRBV6-1|TRBJ2-5
CASSAAGQQETQYF
>TRBV7-9|TRBJ2-7
CASSLDGTSYEQYF
>TRBV5-8|TRBJ2-1
CASRPEGSLGARSYNEQFF
>TRBV30|TRBJ1-2
CAWSHRGYGYTF
>TRBV4-1|TRBJ1-5
CASSQERTLNNQPQHF
>TRBV7-2|TRBJ2-2
CASSPWTEGTGELFF
>TRBV10-1|TRBJ2-1
CASSEAGGHSYNEQFF
>TRBV11-3|TRBJ2-2
CASSFDSGQGGSTGELFF